The following is a T cell receptor (beta chain) sequence with its context. Its antigen is currently unknown. The data originate from a study of cytomegalovirus exposure and HLA in healthy donors. Regarding the study as a whole: Cytomegalovirus association was assigned to some 160 TCR beta chains.

This CDR3 spans 15 amino acids. Germline CDR1 reads SNHLY; CDR2 reads FYNNEI. The V segment lost 6 bases and the J segment 4 bases; nucleotides outside the gene matches: 5. 60 Vbeta and 13 Jbeta primers were used in PCR. This table comes from immunoSEQ multiplex PCR, and its TCRdb copy is limited to in-frame clones, with some not included. The sample carries about 99,000 clones, 76% recorded once. Source material: PBMCs. The chain links TRBV2 to TRBJ2-1; 11 nucleotides line up with TRBD2. The sequence came from a woman aged 18-30 years in good health and CMV-seropositive. CDR3 protein: CASRPVAGGYNEQFF. As DNA, the CDR3 is TGTGCCAGCAGGCCTGTAGCGGGAGGGTACAATGAGCAGTTCTTC.